This T cell receptor beta chain was identified in a study of blood T cell repertoires in COVID-19 (dated by TCRdb to 2018 to 2020). At the level of the whole study: Samples covering the acute and convalescent phases of COVID-19 were provided by collaborators in the United States, Italy and Spain. The dataset comprised deeply sampled blood TCRbeta repertoires from subjects exposed to, actively infected with, or recovered from COVID-19. The prospective study material was composed of cDNA or gDNA derived from T cells, B-cell-depleted T cells, or PBMCs. Nearly every sample came with metadata listing a de-identified subject ID, COVID-19 status, age in years and sex. The repertoires were made available in a free public database intended to serve as a resource for research on the immune response to SARS-CoV-2. Samples were obtained from the ongoing ImmuneRACE study (first 160 participants) and from 1,254 subjects provided by 6 global collaborators. Where available, HLA class I and class II types were taken from metadata supplied by the sample provider and were not determined by assay-based typing. Paper-wide results and their limitations: The quantity of clinical and demographic metadata differed by source and by participant and was supplied without curation.

Remarks on this clone: Its antigen target is currently unknown. The record has no base qualities; no much larger clone is one base away.

Whole blood was collected in K2EDTA tubes by collaborating institutions according to the institutions' own protocols. For TCRbeta analysis, collaborators shipped samples as frozen whole blood, isolated PBMCs, or DNA extracted from either of those sample types. TCRbeta CDR3 regions were amplified from genomic DNA using the immunoSEQ Assay, a bias-controlled multiplex PCR. The source study handled its data this way. Nucleated cell counts per sample were estimated from amplification of reference gene primers within the assay. Sequence reads were collapsed and filtered to measure the absolute abundance of every unique TCRbeta CDR3 rearrangement. For each sample, productive Simpson clonality was calculated as the square root of Simpson's diversity index over productive rearrangements. TCRdb carries this immuneACCESS record with in-frame sequences only. Its versions omit some clonotypes, under half of them owing to an unresolved V gene in the studies checked, with the rest unexplained. V, J and clone size derive from that table, while D and trimming were established from the DNA sequence. For this sample the table gives under 200,000 clones, of which around 72% were detected only once. The ten largest clones represent 2.5% to 3% of the sample.

The specimen was peripheral blood. The TCR originated in a woman of 80 years or more with acute or convalescent COVID-19.

The DNA reads as follows: TGCGCCAGCAGCCAAGGGGGGGGAAAGGCGAATGAGCAGTTCTTC. Translated, this gives CASSQGGGKANEQFF. The chain was built from TRBV4-3 and TRBJ2-1; 7 nucleotides in the junction match TRBD2. The CDR3 runs 15 amino acids, cysteine and phenylalanine included. Just the 45-base CDR3 DNA is kept, in frame starting at base 1. CDR1 and CDR2, per the germline V gene, are LGHNA and YSLEER. For this chain, trimming is 1 base at the V end and 7 bases at the J end, and the number of junction bases without a gene match is 7.